The clone carrying this T cell receptor (beta chain) was seen a few times. TCR beta CDR3 sequences were amplified from RNA transcripts. An initial round of RT-PCR targeting the TCR CDR3 relied on the HTBI primer set. One entry per CDR3 protein results from TCRdb running MiXCR on the multiplex PCR reads. Counted here are 250,000 to 300,000 distinct CDR3 sequences, 17% occurring once; the ten biggest clones make up about 51%. The sample belongs to a study of T cells in Graves' hyperthyroidism and ophthalmopathy. Deletions cut 7 bases from V and 1 base from J, with 13 bases between. The CDR3 is 15 amino acids. Germline CDR1 is LNHDA and CDR2 is SQIVND (reference sequence).

The chain has TRBV19 and TRBJ1-4; no firm D call. Sequencing input: blood. This receptor was obtained from a woman aged 55-69 years with Graves' ophthalmopathy. For the CDR3, the DNA is TGTGCCAGTACGACGTTTGTGGGAACTAATGAAAAACTGTTTTTT. It translates to CASTTFVGTNEKLFF.